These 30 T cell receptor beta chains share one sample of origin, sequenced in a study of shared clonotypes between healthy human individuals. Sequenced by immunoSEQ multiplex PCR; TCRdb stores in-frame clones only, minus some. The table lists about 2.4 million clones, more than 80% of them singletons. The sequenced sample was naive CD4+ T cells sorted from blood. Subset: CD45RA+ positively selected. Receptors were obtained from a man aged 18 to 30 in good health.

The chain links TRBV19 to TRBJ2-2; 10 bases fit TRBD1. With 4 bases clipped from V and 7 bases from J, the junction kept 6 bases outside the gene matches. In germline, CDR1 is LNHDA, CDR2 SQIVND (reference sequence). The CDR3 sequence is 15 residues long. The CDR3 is CASSSGQGDGGELFF. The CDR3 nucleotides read TGTGCCAGTAGTAGTGGACAGGGGGATGGCGGGGAGCTGTTTTTT.

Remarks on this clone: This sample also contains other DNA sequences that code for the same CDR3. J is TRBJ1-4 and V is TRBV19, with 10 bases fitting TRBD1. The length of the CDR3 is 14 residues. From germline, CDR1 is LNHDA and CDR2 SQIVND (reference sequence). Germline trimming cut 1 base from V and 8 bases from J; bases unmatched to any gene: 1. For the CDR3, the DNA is TGTGCCAGTAGTATAGGGACAGGGGGAGAAAAACTGTTTTTT. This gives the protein CASSIGTGGEKLFF.

The CDR3 DNA is TGTGCCAGCAGGGTGAAAGGGCCCCCCCCCTACGAGCAGTACTTC. Its protein product is CASRVKGPPPYEQYF. The rearrangement links TRBV21-1 to TRBJ2-7. TRBV21-1 is labeled a pseudogene. The CDR3 covers 15 residues.

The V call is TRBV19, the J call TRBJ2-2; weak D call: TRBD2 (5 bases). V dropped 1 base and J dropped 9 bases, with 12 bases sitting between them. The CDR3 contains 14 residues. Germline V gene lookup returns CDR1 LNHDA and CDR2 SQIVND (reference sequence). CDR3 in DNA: TGTGCCAGTAGTATAGGAGGGATTCCACGGGAGCTGTTTTTT. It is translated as CASSIGGIPRELFF. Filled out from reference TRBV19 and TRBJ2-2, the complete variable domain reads DGGITQSPKYLFRKEGQNVTLSCEQNLNHDAMYWYRQDPGQGLRLIYYSQIVNDFQKGDIAEGYSVSREKKESFPLTVTSAQKNPTAFYLCASSIGGIPRELFFGEGSRLTVL.

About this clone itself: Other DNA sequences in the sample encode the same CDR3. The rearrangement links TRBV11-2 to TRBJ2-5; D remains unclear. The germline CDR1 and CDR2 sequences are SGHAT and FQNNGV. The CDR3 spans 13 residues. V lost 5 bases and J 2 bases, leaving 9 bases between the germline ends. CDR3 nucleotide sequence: TGTGCCAGCAGCCTAGGGTCACAAGAGACCCAGTACTTC. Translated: CASSLGSQETQYF. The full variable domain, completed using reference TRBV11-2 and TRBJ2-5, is EAGVAQSPRYKIIEKRQSVAFWCNPISGHATLYWYQQILGQGPKLLIQFQNNGVVDDSQLPKDRFSAERLKGVDSTLKIQPAKLEDSAVYLCASSLGSQETQYFGPGTRLLVL.

The CDR3 loop is CASSRGQTPQETQYF. The CDR3 DNA reads TGTGCCAGCAGCCGCGGACAGACCCCCCAAGAGACCCAGTACTTC. The chain combines TRBV6-5 with TRBJ2-5, with D possibly TRBD1 on 6 matching bases. V shed 6 bases and J shed 1 base, with 15 bases lying between them. Germline V gene sequence: CDR1 MNHEY, CDR2 SVGAGI. The CDR3 loop spans 15 amino acids.

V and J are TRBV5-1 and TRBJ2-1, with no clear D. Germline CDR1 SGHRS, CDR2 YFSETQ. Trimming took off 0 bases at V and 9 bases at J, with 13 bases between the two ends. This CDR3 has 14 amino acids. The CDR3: CASSLAERVSEQFF. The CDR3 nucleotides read TGCGCCAGCAGCTTGGCCGAGCGAGTCAGTGAGCAGTTCTTC.

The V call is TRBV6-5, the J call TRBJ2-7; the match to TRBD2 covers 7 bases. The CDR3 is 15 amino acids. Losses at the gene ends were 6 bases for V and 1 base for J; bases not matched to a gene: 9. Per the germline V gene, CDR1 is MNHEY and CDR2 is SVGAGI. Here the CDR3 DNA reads TGTGCCAGCAGCCCCGGTAGCGGGCCATCCTACGAGCAGTACTTC. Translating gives CASSPGSGPSYEQYF.

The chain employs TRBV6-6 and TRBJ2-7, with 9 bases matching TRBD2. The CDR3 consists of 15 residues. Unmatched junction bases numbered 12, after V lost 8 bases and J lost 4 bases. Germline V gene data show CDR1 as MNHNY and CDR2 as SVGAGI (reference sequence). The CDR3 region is CASCQVAGGPYEQYF. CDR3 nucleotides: TGTGCCAGCTGTCAGGTGGCGGGAGGGCCTTACGAGCAGTACTTC.

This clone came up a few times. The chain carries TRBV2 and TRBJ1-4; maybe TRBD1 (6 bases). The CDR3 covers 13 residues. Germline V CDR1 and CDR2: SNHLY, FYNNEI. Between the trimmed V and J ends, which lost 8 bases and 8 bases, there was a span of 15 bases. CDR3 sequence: CASRRGREEKLFF. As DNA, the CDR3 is TGTGCCAGCCGCAGGGGAAGAGAGGAAAAACTGTTTTTT.

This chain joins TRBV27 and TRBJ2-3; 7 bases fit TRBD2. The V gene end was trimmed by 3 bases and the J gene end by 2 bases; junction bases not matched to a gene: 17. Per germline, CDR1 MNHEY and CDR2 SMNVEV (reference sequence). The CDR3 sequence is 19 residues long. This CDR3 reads CASSFQGLEVRPTTDTQYF. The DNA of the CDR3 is TGTGCCAGCAGTTTTCAAGGACTAGAGGTTCGGCCTACCACAGATACGCAGTATTTT.

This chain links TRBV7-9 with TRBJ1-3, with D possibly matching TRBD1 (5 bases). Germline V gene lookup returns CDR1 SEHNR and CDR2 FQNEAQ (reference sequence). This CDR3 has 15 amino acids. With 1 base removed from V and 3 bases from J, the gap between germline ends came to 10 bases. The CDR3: CASSLGGGIGNTIYF. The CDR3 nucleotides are TGTGCCAGCAGCTTAGGTGGGGGGATTGGAAACACCATATATTTT.

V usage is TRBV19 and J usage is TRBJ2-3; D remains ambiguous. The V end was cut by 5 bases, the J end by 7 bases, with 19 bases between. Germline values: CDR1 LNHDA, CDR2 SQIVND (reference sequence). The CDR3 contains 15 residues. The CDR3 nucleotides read TGTGCCAGTAGTCCTACTGGTCTTGCCTCGAATACGCAGTATTTT. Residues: CASSPTGLASNTQYF.

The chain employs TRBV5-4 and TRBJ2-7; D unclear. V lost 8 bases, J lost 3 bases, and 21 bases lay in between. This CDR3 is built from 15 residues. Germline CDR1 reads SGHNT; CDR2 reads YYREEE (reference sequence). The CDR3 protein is CASTEDAGLNYEQYF. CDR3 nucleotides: TGTGCCAGTACAGAAGACGCCGGGCTCAACTACGAGCAGTACTTC. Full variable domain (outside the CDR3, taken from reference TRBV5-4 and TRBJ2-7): ETGVTQSPTHLIKTRGQQVTLRCSSQSGHNTVSWYQQALGQGPQFIFQYYREEENGRGNFPPRFSGLQFPNYSSELNVNALELDDSALYLCASTEDAGLNYEQYFGPGTRLTVT.

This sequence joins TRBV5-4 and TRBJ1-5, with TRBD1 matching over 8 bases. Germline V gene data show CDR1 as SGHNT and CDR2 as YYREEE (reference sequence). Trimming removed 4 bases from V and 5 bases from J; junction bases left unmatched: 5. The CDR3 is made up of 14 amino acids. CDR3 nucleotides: TGTGCCAGCAGCCGGGCAGGGGGCGATCAGCCCCAGCATTTT. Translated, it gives CASSRAGGDQPQHF.

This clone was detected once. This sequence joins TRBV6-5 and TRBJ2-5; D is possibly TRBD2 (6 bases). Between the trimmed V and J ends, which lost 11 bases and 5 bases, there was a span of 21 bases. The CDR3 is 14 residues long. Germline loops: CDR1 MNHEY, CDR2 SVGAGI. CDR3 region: CASAPGLATETQYF. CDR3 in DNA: TGTGCCTCGGCGCCGGGTCTAGCGACGGAGACCCAGTACTTC.

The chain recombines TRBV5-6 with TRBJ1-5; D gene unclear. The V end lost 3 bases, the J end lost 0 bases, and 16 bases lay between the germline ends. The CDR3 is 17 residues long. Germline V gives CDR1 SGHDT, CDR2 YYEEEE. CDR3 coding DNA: TGTGCCAGCAGCTCCCGACGGCAGGCGAGTAGCAATCAGCCCCAGCATTTT. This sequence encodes CASSSRRQASSNQPQHF.

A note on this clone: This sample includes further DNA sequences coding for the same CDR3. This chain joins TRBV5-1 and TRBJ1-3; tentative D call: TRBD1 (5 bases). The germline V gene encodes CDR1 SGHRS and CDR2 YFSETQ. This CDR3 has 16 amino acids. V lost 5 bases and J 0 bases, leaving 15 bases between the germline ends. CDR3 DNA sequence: TGCGCCAGCAGAGATTACGGGGCTTTCTCTGGAAACACCATATATTTT. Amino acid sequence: CASRDYGAFSGNTIYF.

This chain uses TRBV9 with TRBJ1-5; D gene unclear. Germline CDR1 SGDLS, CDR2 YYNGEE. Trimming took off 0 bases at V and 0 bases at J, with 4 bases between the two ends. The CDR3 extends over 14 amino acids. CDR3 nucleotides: TGTGCCAGCAGCGTAGGTAATAGCAATCAGCCCCAGCATTTT. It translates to CASSVGNSNQPQHF. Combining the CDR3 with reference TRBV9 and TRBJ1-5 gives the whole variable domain DSGVTQTPKHLITATGQRVTLRCSPRSGDLSVYWYQQSLDQGLQFLIQYYNGEERAKGNILERFSAQQFPDLHSELNLSSLELGDSALYFCASSVGNSNQPQHFGDGTRLSIL.

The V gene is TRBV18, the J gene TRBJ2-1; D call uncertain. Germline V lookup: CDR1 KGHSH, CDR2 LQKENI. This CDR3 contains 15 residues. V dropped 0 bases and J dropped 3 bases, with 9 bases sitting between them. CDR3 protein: CASSPPIGLYNEQFF. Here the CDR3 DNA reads TGTGCCAGCTCACCACCGATCGGCCTCTACAATGAGCAGTTCTTC.

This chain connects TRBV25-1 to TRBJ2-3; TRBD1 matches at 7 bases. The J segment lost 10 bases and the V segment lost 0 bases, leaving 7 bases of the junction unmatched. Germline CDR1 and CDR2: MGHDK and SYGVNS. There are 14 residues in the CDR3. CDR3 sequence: CASSEYARGWPQYF. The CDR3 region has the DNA TGTGCCAGCAGTGAATACGCCAGGGGGTGGCCGCAGTATTTT.

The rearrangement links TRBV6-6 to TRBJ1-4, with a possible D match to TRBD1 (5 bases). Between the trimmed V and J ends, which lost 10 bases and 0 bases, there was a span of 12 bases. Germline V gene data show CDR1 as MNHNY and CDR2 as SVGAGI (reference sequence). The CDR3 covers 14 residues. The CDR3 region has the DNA TGTGCCACCAGGGCGGTTGCAACTAATGAAAAACTGTTTTTT. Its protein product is CATRAVATNEKLFF.

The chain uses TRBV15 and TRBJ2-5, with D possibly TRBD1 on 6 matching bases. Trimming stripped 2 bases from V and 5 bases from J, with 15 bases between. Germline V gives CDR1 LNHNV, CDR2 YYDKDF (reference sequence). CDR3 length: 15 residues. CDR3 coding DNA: TGTGCCACCAGCAGACAACAGGGAATTTCCGAGACCCAGTACTTC. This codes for CATSRQQGISETQYF. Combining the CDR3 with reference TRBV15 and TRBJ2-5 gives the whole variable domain DAMVIQNPRYQVTQFGKPVTLSCSQTLNHNVMYWYQQKSSQAPKLLFHYYDKDFNNEADTPDNFQSRRPNTSFCFLDIRSPGLGDTAMYLCATSRQQGISETQYFGPGTRLLVL.

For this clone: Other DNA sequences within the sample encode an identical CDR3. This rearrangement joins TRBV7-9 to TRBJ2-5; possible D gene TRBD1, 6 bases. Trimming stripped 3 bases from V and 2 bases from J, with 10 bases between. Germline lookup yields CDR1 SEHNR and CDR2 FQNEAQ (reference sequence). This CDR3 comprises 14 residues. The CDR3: CASSFRTEQETQYF. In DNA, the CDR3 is TGTGCCAGCAGCTTTAGGACAGAGCAAGAGACCCAGTACTTC.

The CDR3 DNA sequence: TGTGCCAGCAGTTACTCGGGCAGGGGGGGAGAAGCCATTCAGTACTTC. Its protein is CASSYSGRGGEAIQYF. The genes are TRBV6-6 and TRBJ2-4; D may be TRBD1 or TRBD2 (7 bases each). CDR1 MNHNY and CDR2 SVGAGI come from the germline V gene (reference sequence). The CDR3 is made up of 16 amino acids. Deletions cut 0 bases from V and 9 bases from J, with 18 bases between.

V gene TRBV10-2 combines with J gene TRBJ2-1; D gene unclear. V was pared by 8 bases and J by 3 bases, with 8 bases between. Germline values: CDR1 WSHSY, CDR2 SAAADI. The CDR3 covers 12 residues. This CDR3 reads CASGRDYNEQFF. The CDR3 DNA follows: TGCGCCAGCGGAAGGGACTACAATGAGCAGTTCTTC.

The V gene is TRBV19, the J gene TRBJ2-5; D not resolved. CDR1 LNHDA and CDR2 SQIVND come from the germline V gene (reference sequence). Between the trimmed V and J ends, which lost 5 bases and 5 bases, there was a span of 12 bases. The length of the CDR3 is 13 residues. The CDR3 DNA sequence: TGTGCCAGTAGTTACCCGGGTAAGGAGACCCAGTACTTC. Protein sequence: CASSYPGKETQYF.

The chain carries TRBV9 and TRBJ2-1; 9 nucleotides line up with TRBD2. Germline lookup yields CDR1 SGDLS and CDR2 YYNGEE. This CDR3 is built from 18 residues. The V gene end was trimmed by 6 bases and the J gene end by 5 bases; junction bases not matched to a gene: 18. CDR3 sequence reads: CASTPFSGSGARNNEQFF. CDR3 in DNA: TGTGCCAGCACCCCCTTTAGCGGGAGTGGGGCTCGAAACAATGAGCAGTTCTTC.

In DNA, the CDR3 is TGCGCCAGCAGTGACCAACCCACCGGGACCCAGTACTTC. Residues: CASSDQPTGTQYF. The gene calls are TRBV10-2 and TRBJ2-5; D gene unclear. Germline V gene sequence: CDR1 WSHSY, CDR2 SAAADI. V lost 3 bases to trimming and J lost 7 bases, with 12 bases between them. The CDR3 is made up of 13 amino acids.

DNA for the CDR3: TGTGCCAGCAGTCGGGGGACTAGCGGCAGCCTAGAGCAGTACTTC. It yields the protein CASSRGTSGSLEQYF. The gene calls are TRBV27 and TRBJ2-7; TRBD2 aligns across 11 bases. Germline V gene sequence: CDR1 MNHEY, CDR2 SMNVEV (reference sequence). The CDR3 covers 15 residues. V lost 5 bases and J lost 7; bases outside the gene matches: 10.